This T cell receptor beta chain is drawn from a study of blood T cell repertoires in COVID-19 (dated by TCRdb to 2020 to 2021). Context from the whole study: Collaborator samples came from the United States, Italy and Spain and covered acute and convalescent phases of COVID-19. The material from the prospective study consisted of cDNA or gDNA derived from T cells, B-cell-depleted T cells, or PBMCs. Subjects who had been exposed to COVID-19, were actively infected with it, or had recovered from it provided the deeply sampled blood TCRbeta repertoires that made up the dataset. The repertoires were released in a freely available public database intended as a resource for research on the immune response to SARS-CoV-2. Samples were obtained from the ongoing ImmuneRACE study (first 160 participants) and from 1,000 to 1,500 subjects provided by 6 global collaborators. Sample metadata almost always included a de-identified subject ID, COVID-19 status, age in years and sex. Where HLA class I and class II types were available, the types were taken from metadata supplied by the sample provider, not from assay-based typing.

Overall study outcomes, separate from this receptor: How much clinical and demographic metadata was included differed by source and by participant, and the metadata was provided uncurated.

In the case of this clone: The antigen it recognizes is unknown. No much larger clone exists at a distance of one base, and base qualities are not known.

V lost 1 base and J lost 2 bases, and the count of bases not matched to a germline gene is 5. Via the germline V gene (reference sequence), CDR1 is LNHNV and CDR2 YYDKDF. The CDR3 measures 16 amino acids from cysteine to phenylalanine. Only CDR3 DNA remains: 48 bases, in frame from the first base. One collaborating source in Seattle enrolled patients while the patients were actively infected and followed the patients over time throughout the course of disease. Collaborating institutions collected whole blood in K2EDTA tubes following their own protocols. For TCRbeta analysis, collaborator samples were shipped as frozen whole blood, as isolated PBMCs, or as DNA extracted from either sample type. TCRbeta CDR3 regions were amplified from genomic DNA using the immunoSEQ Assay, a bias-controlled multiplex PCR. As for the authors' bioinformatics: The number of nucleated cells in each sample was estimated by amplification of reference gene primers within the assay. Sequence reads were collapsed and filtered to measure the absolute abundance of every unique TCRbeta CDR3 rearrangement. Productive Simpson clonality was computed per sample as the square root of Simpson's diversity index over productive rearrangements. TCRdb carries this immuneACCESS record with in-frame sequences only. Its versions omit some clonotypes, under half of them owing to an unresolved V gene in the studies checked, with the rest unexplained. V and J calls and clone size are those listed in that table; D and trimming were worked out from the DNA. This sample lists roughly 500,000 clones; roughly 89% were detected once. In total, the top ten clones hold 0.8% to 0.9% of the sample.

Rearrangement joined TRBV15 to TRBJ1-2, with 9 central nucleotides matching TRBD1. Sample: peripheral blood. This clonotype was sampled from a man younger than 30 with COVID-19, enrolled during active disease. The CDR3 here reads CATSRGTGAANYGYTF. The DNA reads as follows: TGTGCCACCAGCAGAGGGACAGGGGCGGCGAACTATGGCTACACCTTC.